The source of this TCR beta chain is a study of cytomegalovirus exposure and HLA in healthy donors. Study observations and caveats: Rare TCR sequences dominated, though some public TCRs recurred in many donors.

Germline V gene sequence: CDR1 KGHSH, CDR2 LQKENI. The trim removed 3 bases at V and 6 bases at J, leaving 5 bases unmatched. There are 14 residues in the CDR3. This clone has a single count. Its antigen remains unknown. The primer mix had 60 Vbeta and 13 Jbeta primers. Here immunoSEQ multiplex PCR was the method, and the copy in TCRdb shows in-frame clones only, minus some. The sample has around 190,000 clones; 81% are singletons. This sequence originates from a man in his forties in good health and CMV-seropositive. Sequenced sample: PBMCs. V is TRBV18 and J is TRBJ1-5; 7 bases line up with TRBD1. The CDR3 reads CASSPSTGSQPQHF. The CDR3 DNA sequence: TGTGCCAGCTCACCCTCGACAGGGAGTCAGCCCCAGCATTTT. The entire variable domain, with the rest obtained from reference TRBV18 and TRBJ1-5, is as follows: NAGVMQNPRHLVRRRGQEARLRCSPMKGHSHVYWYRQLPEEGLKFMVYLQKENIIDESGMPKERFSAEFPKEGPSILRIQQVVRGDSAAYFCASSPSTGSQPQHFGDGTRLSIL.